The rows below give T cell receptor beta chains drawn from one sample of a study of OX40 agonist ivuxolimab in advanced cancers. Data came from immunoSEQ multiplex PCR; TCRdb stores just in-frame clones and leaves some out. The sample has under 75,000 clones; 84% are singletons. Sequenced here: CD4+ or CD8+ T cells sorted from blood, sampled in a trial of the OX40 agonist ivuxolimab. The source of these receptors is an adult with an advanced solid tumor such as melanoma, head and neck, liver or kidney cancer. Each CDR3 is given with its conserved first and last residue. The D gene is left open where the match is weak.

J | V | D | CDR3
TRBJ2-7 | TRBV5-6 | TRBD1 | CASSWDRDEQYF
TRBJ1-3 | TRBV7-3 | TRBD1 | CASSPQGGSGNTIYF
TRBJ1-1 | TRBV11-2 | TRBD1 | CASSPGQGVGTEAFF
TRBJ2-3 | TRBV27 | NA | CASSLWVSASTDTQYF
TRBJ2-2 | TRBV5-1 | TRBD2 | CASSPSPSGLTGELFF
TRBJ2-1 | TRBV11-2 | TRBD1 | CASSLGSGTGIYNEQFF
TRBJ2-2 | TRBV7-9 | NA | CASSLATGANTGELFF
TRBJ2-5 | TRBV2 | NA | CASSVAQGRPETQYF
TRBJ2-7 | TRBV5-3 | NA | CARSFSRFPAYEQYF
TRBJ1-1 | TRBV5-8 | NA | CASSQAELLLKAFF
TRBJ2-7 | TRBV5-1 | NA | CASRSGTGSYEQYF
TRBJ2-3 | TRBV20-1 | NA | CSAEATDTQYF
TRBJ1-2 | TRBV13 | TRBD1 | CASSVRTGGGYGYTF
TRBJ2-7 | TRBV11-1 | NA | CASSLERRSGTYEQYF
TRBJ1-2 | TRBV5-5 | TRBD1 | CASSVDRANYGYTF
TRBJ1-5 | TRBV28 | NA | CASSLYQSNSNQPQHF
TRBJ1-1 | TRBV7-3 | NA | CASSLSGNLNTEAFF
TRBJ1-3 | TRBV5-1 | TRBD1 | CASRSQGATDTIYF
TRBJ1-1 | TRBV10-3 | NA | CAISSGGGNTEAFF
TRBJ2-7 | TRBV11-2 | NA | CASSLEQGGGSYEQYF
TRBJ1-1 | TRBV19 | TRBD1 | CASGDRLEAFF
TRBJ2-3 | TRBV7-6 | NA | CASSVQGRDTQYF
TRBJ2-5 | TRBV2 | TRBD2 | CASGPLADEETQYF
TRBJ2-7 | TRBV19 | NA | CASSPGTGTTYEQYF
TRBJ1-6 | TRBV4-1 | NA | CASSQPGTAGSPLHF
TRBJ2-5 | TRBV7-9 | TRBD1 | CASSLAGTGAGKTQYF
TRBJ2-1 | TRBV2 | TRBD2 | CASSGSSGGQINEQFF
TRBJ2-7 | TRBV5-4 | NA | CASSPGPHTPLEQYF
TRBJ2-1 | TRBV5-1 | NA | CASSLQQGDGNEQFF